The 19 T cell receptor beta chains below come from one sample, sequenced in a study of identifying expanded T cells in peripheral blood. Method: immunoSEQ multiplex PCR; TCRdb's copy keeps in-frame clones and lacks some. The repertoire has 95,000 to 100,000 clones, about 83% of them found once; the top ten carry 17%. Sequences were obtained from blood. These TCRs come from a person aged 18 to 70 in good health.

The rearrangement links TRBV28 to TRBJ2-7; D is undetermined. Trimming removed 3 bases from V and 1 base from J, with 16 bases in between. The germline gives CDR1 MDHEN, CDR2 SYDVKM. The CDR3 covers 16 residues. CDR3 protein: CASSFSPDLGSYEQYF. The CDR3 region has the DNA TGTGCCAGCAGTTTTAGTCCGGACCTGGGTTCCTACGAGCAGTACTTC.

In this sample, this clone turned up once. The chain couples TRBV11-3 to TRBJ2-3; 7 bases line up with TRBD1. V was pared by 5 bases and J by 7 bases, with 18 bases of the junction left unmatched. CDR1 and CDR2 from the germline V gene are SGHNT and YENEEA. The CDR3 is 17 amino acids. The CDR3 spells CASSPGTGALSGHTQYF. The CDR3 coding sequence is TGTGCCAGCAGCCCGGGAACAGGGGCTTTATCGGGACATACGCAGTATTTT.

The V and J genes are TRBV6-5 and TRBJ2-7; 8 bases are shared with TRBD1. V lost 6 bases, J lost 0 bases, and 7 bases stayed unmatched. The CDR3 runs 15 residues. Germline lookup yields CDR1 MNHEY and CDR2 SVGAGI. This CDR3 reads CASRIRGPLSYEQYF. The CDR3 coding sequence is TGTGCCAGCAGGATCAGGGGGCCCCTCTCCTACGAGCAGTACTTC.

The chain employs TRBV5-1 and TRBJ2-4; a possible D gene is TRBD1 (6 bases). CDR3 length equals 14 residues. The V gene's germline CDR1 is SGHRS and CDR2 YFSETQ. Trimming shortened V by 3 bases and J by 5 bases, and 12 bases separated the two germline ends. The CDR3 nucleotides read TGCGCCAGCAGCTCCGGACAGAGGCAAAACATTCAGTACTTC. Translated: CASSSGQRQNIQYF.

The chain employs TRBV7-9 and TRBJ1-2; TRBD1 agrees at 7 bases. Germline-derived CDR1 and CDR2 are SEHNR and FQNEAQ (reference sequence). This CDR3 contains 16 residues. V shed 4 bases and J 6 bases; nucleotides not matched to a gene: 14. The CDR3 nucleotides are TGTGCCAGCAGCTCGCCCATATTAATAGGGGGCAATGGCTACACCTTC. It codes for CASSSPILIGGNGYTF.

The chain combines TRBV19 with TRBJ1-5; tentatively, D is TRBD1 (6 bases). Per germline, CDR1 LNHDA and CDR2 SQIVND (reference sequence). The CDR3 loop spans 17 amino acids. V dropped 4 bases and J dropped 0 bases, with 16 bases sitting between them. This CDR3 reads CASSKTSGDYSNQPQHF. CDR3 DNA sequence: TGTGCCAGTAGTAAAACATCAGGGGACTATAGCAATCAGCCCCAGCATTTT.

The chain recombines TRBV7-2 with TRBJ2-7; no clear D gene. Germline CDR1 SGHTA, CDR2 FQGNSA. V lost 8 bases, J lost 1 base, and 12 bases lay in between. This CDR3 contains 13 residues. CDR3 region: CASSVGISYEQYF. The DNA for the CDR3 is TGTGCCAGCTCTGTAGGGATTTCCTACGAGCAGTACTTC.

This rearrangement joins TRBV11-1 to TRBJ2-1; 7 nucleotides agree with TRBD1. V lost 6 bases, J lost 7 bases, and 15 bases stayed unmatched. The germline gives CDR1 SGHAT, CDR2 FQDESV (reference sequence). The CDR3 runs 16 residues. The CDR3 bases are TGTGCCAGCAGTTGGGACAGACGCACCCCGACGAATGAGCAGTTCTTC. It translates to CASSWDRRTPTNEQFF.

The rearrangement links TRBV7-8 to TRBJ2-1; TRBD2 matches at 7 bases. The CDR3 is made up of 16 amino acids. Germline CDR1 reads SGHVS; CDR2 reads FQNEAQ. V dropped 5 bases and J dropped 8; count of bases not matched to a gene: 15. The chain's CDR3 is CASSLGDGGGWDEQFF. CDR3 coding DNA: TGTGCCAGCAGCCTAGGCGATGGGGGGGGTTGGGATGAGCAGTTCTTC. The full variable domain, with the rest looked up from reference TRBV7-8 and TRBJ2-1, is GAGVSQSPRYKVAKRGQDVALRCDPISGHVSLFWYQQALGQGPEFLTYFQNEAQLDKSGLPSDRFFAERPEGSVSTLKIQRTQQEDSAVYLCASSLGDGGGWDEQFFGPGTRLTVL.

The chain has TRBV29-1 and TRBJ2-1; 8 bases are shared with TRBD1. V gave up 2 bases and J gave up 2 bases; unmatched junction bases: 2. The CDR3 is 14 amino acids. CDR1 is SQVTM, CDR2 ANQGSEA, per germline. CDR3 DNA: TGCAGCGTTGAACTACAGGGGGCCTACAATGAGCAGTTCTTC. It yields the protein CSVELQGAYNEQFF.

The rearrangement joins TRBV18 to TRBJ2-2; unclear D gene. Germline values: CDR1 KGHSH, CDR2 LQKENI. The V and J ends lost 4 bases and 6 bases respectively, with 18 bases between them. CDR3 length equals 16 residues. The chain's CDR3 is CASSREGQPGPGELFF. CDR3 bases: TGTGCCAGCTCACGAGAAGGCCAGCCAGGCCCCGGGGAGCTGTTTTTT.

The chain employs TRBV23-1 and TRBJ2-1, with D possibly being TRBD2 (5 bases). TRBV23-1 is flagged as an ORF with uncertain function. Trimming left V 2 bases short and J 7 bases short, with 21 bases between. This CDR3 is built from 17 residues. CDR3 nucleotide sequence: TGCGCCAGCAGTCAAATACGAAAAGGGAGCGGCCCGAATGAGCAGTTCTTC. Its protein product is CASSQIRKGSGPNEQFF.

The V gene is TRBV19, the J gene TRBJ1-1, with D possibly matching TRBD1 (5 bases). Looked up from germline, CDR1 is LNHDA and CDR2 is SQIVND (reference sequence). This CDR3 has 14 residues. V lost 5 bases and J lost 2, with 12 bases in between. The CDR3 region is CASSPIDRNTEAFF. The CDR3 DNA reads TGTGCCAGTAGTCCTATTGACAGAAACACTGAAGCTTTCTTT.

This chain links TRBV7-2 with TRBJ2-7; D gene unclear. The CDR3 is 14 residues long. Germline V CDR1 and CDR2: SGHTA, FQGNSA. Trimming removed 1 base from V and 2 bases from J, with 9 bases in between. As DNA, the CDR3 is TGTGCCAGCAGCTTAGTTCTTGGGGCCTACGAGCAGTACTTC. This codes for CASSLVLGAYEQYF.

A remark on this clone: An end of the junction differs from the germline gene, which may be a read error. The V call is TRBV10-3, the J call TRBJ2-1; D perhaps matches TRBD2 (5 bases). Germline assignment: CDR1 ENHRY and CDR2 SYGVKD. This CDR3 spans 14 amino acids. CDR3 sequence: CAIKDPGSSNEQFF. The CDR3 coding sequence is TGTGCCATCAAGGACCCGGGGTCCTCCAATGAGCAGTTCTTC.

J is TRBJ2-3 and V is TRBV19, with a possible D match to TRBD1 (5 bases). The germline CDR1 and CDR2 sequences are LNHDA and SQIVND (reference sequence). This CDR3 has 15 amino acids. Deletions cut 5 bases from V and 1 base from J, with 13 bases between. The CDR3 loop is CASSQVGPRTDTQYF. DNA of the CDR3: TGTGCCAGTAGTCAGGTGGGGCCGCGCACAGATACGCAGTATTTT.

The chain carries TRBV18 and TRBJ2-7, with D perhaps TRBD2 (5 bases). Trimming shortened V by 5 bases and J by 7 bases, and 12 bases separated the two germline ends. The germline CDR1 and CDR2 sequences are KGHSH and LQKENI. The CDR3 runs to 12 residues. Here the CDR3 DNA reads TGTGCCAGCTCATCGGACTTGGGTGAGCAGTACTTC. It codes for CASSSDLGEQYF.

This chain links TRBV19 with TRBJ1-1; D perhaps matches TRBD1 (5 bases). Deletions cut 4 bases from V and 4 bases from J, with 13 bases between. Germline lookup yields CDR1 LNHDA and CDR2 SQIVND (reference sequence). The CDR3 runs to 14 residues. The CDR3 coding sequence is TGTGCCAGTAGTACTGGGGGGTTGGGCACTGAAGCTTTCTTT. It encodes CASSTGGLGTEAFF.

The chain is built from TRBV29-1 and TRBJ2-1, with TRBD1 identical over 7 bases. The germline gives CDR1 SQVTM, CDR2 ANQGSEA. The CDR3 is 15 residues long. V was clipped by 4 bases and J by 0 bases; unmatched bases: 6. CDR3 bases: TGCAGCGTTGTTGGGACAGCGAGCTCCTACAATGAGCAGTTCTTC. Protein product: CSVVGTASSYNEQFF.